Given below is one T cell receptor beta chain in context. No antigen is known for it. TCRdb ran MiXCR on the RT-PCR reads and lists one entry per CDR3 protein. The sample lists hundreds of thousands of distinct CDR3 sequences, approximately 11% occurring once. This entry belongs to a study of response to subunit inactivated influenza vaccine. Study-level findings and limits: Authors suggested that a seasonal influenza vaccination recruits few new T cells each time.

This receptor was obtained from a man aged 45 to 65 who received an inactivated influenza vaccine. The material sequenced was PBMCs from blood, taken 45 days after vaccination.

CDR3 protein: CASSRGQWTDYEQYF. CDR3 nucleotide sequence: TGTGCCAGCAGCCGGGGACAGTGGACGGACTACGAGCAGTACTTC. The chain is built from TRBV7-2 and TRBJ2-7; 7 nucleotides line up with TRBD1. Germline V CDR1 and CDR2: SGHTA, FQGNSA. The length of the CDR3 is 15 residues. The trim removed 5 bases at V and 3 bases at J, leaving 10 bases unmatched.